Included here is one T cell receptor beta chain sequence, with context. The antigen remains undetermined. A read error is possible here, since a much larger clone lies one base away. Germline values: CDR1 MGHRA, CDR2 YSYEKL. The CDR3 runs 18 residues. Primers used in a second PCR of about 6 to 11 cycles were a sample-barcoded 5' primer and a J-beta primer mix. TCRdb called the 5' RACE reads again in MiXCR, with one record for every CDR3 protein. The sample has 750,000 to 950,000 distinct CDR3 sequences, roughly 28% seen once. The sample belongs to a study of blood T cells in healthy people across ages. Study-level findings and limits: The long-lived group displayed more naive CD4+ cells, plus higher diversity, than the aged donors did.

This sample was also put to use in a study of T cells of mothers and their children. According to that study: A primer called M1S, used in the second PCR, added sample barcodes and 2-4 random nucleotides. Related and unrelated pairs show similar shaping of TCR recombination output by thymic selection.

Sequencing used blood. The sequence was obtained from a woman between 35 and 50 years old in good health. The V gene is TRBV4-1, the J gene TRBJ2-5; D possibly uses TRBD1 or TRBD2 (6 bases each). The DNA end favors TRBJ2-7, so the J call may be wrong. DNA of the CDR3: TGCGCCAGCAGCCCCCAATTGGGGGCGGGATACGGGGGCCACGAGCAGTACTTC. The encoded protein is CASSPQLGAGYGGHEQYF.